Here is one T cell receptor (beta chain) with its context. J gave up 4 bases and V 4 bases, and 7 bases lay outside the gene matches. This CDR3 is 16 amino acids long. Germline CDR1 reads SGHDN; CDR2 reads FVKESK. The data stem from a study of blood T cell repertoires in COVID-19. The overall study: Whether acute or convalescent, the COVID-19 samples came from the United States, Italy and Spain. T cells, B-cell-depleted T cells, or PBMCs supplied cDNA or gDNA.

How the authors handled the data: Amplifying reference gene primers gave estimates of nucleated cell counts. TCRdb's copy holds only in-frame clones and misses some; the assay was immunoSEQ multiplex PCR. That table supplies the V and J calls and clone size; D and trimming were determined from the DNA. The sample records around 250,000 clones, around 88% being singletons. This TCR was sampled from a man of 80 years or more with acute or convalescent COVID-19. The genes are TRBV14 and TRBJ2-1, with 10 bases matching TRBD1. Specimen: peripheral blood. The CDR3 nucleotides read TGTGCCAGCAGCCCTTTCTGGACAGGGGGGTACAATGAGCAGTTCTTC. Residues: CASSPFWTGGYNEQFF.